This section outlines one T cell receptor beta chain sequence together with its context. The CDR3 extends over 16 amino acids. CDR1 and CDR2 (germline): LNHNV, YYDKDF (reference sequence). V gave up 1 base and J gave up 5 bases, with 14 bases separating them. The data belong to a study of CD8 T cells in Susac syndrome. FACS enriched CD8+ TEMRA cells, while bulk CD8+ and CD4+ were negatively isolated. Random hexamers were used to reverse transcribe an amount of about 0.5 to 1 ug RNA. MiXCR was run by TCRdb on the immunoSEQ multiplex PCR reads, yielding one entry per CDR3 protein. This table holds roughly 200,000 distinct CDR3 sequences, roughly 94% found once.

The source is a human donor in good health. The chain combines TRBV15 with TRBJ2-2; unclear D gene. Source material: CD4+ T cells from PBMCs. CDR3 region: CATSRASRRSTGELFF. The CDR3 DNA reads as TGTGCCACCAGCAGAGCTTCCCGGCGTTCGACCGGGGAGCTGTTTTTT.